This T cell receptor beta chain was documented in a study of cytomegalovirus exposure and HLA in healthy donors (dated by TCRdb to about 2017). Notes on the research overall: According to an earlier analysis of around 600 of the donors, 150 million to 200 million T cells yielded 117 million unique TCR beta sequences and 276 Gb of sequence data. Alongside the repertoire data, information on donor age, sex, ethnicity and CMV serostatus was compiled. Among around 400 genotyped donors of the cohort, an average of roughly 230,000 unique TCR beta nucleotide sequences was sequenced per donor, of which about 20% were non-productive. An earlier analysis of approximately 500 of the donors applied high-throughput TCR beta sequencing to assess whether each TCR beta V gene segment acted as functional or pseudogenic. The study combined high-throughput TCR immunosequencing, statistical association of individual TCRs with disease status, and machine learning to predict cytomegalovirus infection status. In addition to the first cohort of 666 subjects, a separate validation cohort of about 120 different subjects was used. About 320 gigabases of sequencing data and approximately 85 million unique TCR sequences were included in an early release covering roughly 700 HLA-typed donors. To study patterns of TCR occurrence, a later analysis re-analyzed previously published TCR beta repertoires from 666 donors and added high-resolution HLA genotyping. The genetic ancestry cluster associated with self-reported Caucasian donors included about 81% of the roughly 410 genotyped donors. Class I and class II HLA loci were covered by the typing at four-digit resolution. In the later analysis, no new phenotypic data were used to find candidate immune exposures; instead, reliance was placed on TCR beta sequences and their occurrence across donors. Using immunosequencing, the study profiled T cell repertoires from around 670 subjects and related those repertoires to cytomegalovirus serostatus. A later genetic analysis used genome-wide SNP genotypes for about 65% of the 666 donors, treating that subset as a discovery cohort. The study aimed to test whether signatures of past pathogen exposure could be identified by cataloging public T cell receptors. Every discovery cohort repertoire had been produced on one sequencing platform. Roughly 5 DR-DQ haplotypes were treated as single units for association and clustering because of strong linkage in the cohort. Typing coverage differed by locus: A, B, C, DRB1 and DQB1 were typed in about 620-640 donors, DQA1 in about 510, DPA1 in around 610, and DPB1 in 472. Broad study findings and their caveats: Correlated functional status among segregating V segments might reflect linkage disequilibrium, but an unknown experimental factor could not be ruled out. A later analysis found that HLA-associated TCR beta chains were more clonally expanded and had lower generation probabilities than equally common non-associated chains. Because counts were too low, roughly 16 rarely observed V segments, including chromosome 9 orphons, were left out of the earlier analysis of 587 of the donors. In the study, about 150 TCR beta chains were listed as associated with cytomegalovirus. The sequencing pipeline was judged likely to have produced a cluster of highly shared sequence variants as a technical artifact. In a later analysis, most CMV-associated TCR beta chains were found to appear HLA-restricted, with HLA associations seemingly driven largely by CMV exposure. In an earlier analysis of around 600 of the donors, most TCR beta V segments were observed in productive rearrangements about 87% or about 30% of the time, broadly matching IMGT annotations. Compared with the roughly 600-donor mean, donors in an Asian-associated ancestry cluster had fewer N-insertions in productive TCRs, according to a later genetic analysis. A further reported finding was that TCR beta sequences accurately predicted the HLA-A and HLA-B alleles for most subjects in the first cohort. Across donors, most TCR sequences were observed very rarely, whereas some public TCRs were present in many individuals. According to a later analysis, parvovirus B19, influenza, CMV and Epstein-Barr virus appeared linked to several top co-occurrence clusters. Some IMGT-functional V segments, including TRBV6-2 and TRBV6-3, could not be told apart with the 87-base-pair reads, so those segments were excluded. Presence/absence analyses assumed roughly uniform sequencing depth across donors, an assumption that may not hold. Strong co-occurrence of HLA alleles, especially DR and DQ, made assigning TCR associations to individual alleles difficult. Because some donors lacked HLA typing at each locus, the association tests relied only on the typed subset. A few of the identified cytomegalovirus-associated TCR beta chains were confirmed in vitro to be specific for cytomegalovirus antigens. A later genetic analysis associated a missense DCLRE1C variant with V-gene and J-gene trimming of TCR beta chains, and an independent cohort replicated the association. CMV serostatus was the only immune exposure information available for the cohort. Only TCR beta chains were sequenced in this cohort, and the absence of alpha or paired-chain data limited detectable features. In a later analysis, TCR association rates were found to vary across HLA loci, with the most associated TCRs seen for DRB1 alleles and the fewest for HLA-C alleles. The authors suggested that the approach could potentially be extended to other disease states and immunological phenotypes. A later analysis associated 16,951 TCR beta sequences with specific HLA alleles at a false discovery rate of 0.05. In both the original and validation cohorts, the classifier was reported to diagnose cytomegalovirus status with high specificity and sensitivity.

Worth noting for this clone: Its specific antigen is unknown. The junction departs from the called germline gene at one end, perhaps through a read error.

The CDR3 sequence holds 16 residues, the cysteine and phenylalanine included. This entry keeps only the CDR3 DNA: 48 bases, framed from base 1. CDR1 is given as SEHNR and CDR2 as FQNEAQ, both from the germline V gene (reference sequence). In total, over 600 healthy bone marrow donors made up the cohort. All cohort members were sampled while nominally healthy, although unrecorded immune exposures were likely present. The donor was CMV seronegative and belonged to the group of 352 seronegative cohort members. A peripheral blood sample was provided by each donor, and peripheral blood mononuclear cells were used for TCR beta sequencing. The Qiagen DNeasy Blood Extraction Kit was used to extract genomic DNA from the blood cell samples. The library relied on the immunoSEQ multiplex PCR assay. For the multiplex PCR, a mixture combining 60 forward primers for TCR Vbeta segments and 13 reverse primers for TCR Jbeta segments was used. The CDR3 region of rearranged TCR beta genes was amplified from genomic DNA by a multiplex PCR assay. Amplified TCR beta libraries were sequenced as 87-base-pair reads on the Illumina HiSeq System. The paper's processing steps were these. In a later analysis, approximately 74 million unique TCR beta chains were counted across the 500 to 850 repertoires, and roughly 11 million of these chains were shared by at least two donors. Raw reads were error-corrected and collapsed into unique sequences by a nearest-neighbor algorithm in which closely related sequences were merged to remove PCR and sequencing errors. V, D and J gene segments were assigned by aligning CDR3 sequences to IMGT reference sequences. For a sequence to be retained, a match of at least six nucleotides was required to both a V gene segment and a J gene segment. Rearrangements were called productive when the CDR3 lacked stop codons and stayed in frame with V and J; all others were non-productive. Following IMGT convention, CDR3 was defined as the stretch from the second conserved V-encoded cysteine to the conserved J-encoded phenylalanine. The earlier analysis of roughly 590 of the donors excluded any sequence lacking an unambiguous match to a single V gene segment. An earlier analysis of around 600 of the donors classified V segments as functional when productive rearrangements were above 56.7% and as segregating when the standard deviation between donors was above 5%. A statistical classification framework was built to diagnose cytomegalovirus status from the catalog of TCR beta chain sequences. In a later analysis, V and J genes were assigned by comparing TCR nucleotide sequences against IMGT/GENE-DB human TR gene sequences. A later analysis assigned CDR3 sequences and most-parsimonious VDJ recombination scenarios with the TCRdist pipeline. In a later analysis, each TCR beta chain was defined by its CDR3 amino acid sequence together with its V-gene family, and reads without a unique V-gene family were excluded. As a way to deal with suspected cross-contamination and a sequencing artifact, a later analysis dropped over 550 nucleotide sequences that were highly shared and had low generation probability. In a later analysis, a clonal expansion index was calculated for each public chain from normalized within-repertoire ranks of inferred template counts. In a later analysis, generation probabilities were computed with a VDJ recombination model fitted to out-of-frame rearrangements, and the resulting probabilities were checked against IGoR. In a later analysis, TCR-TCR, TCR-HLA and TCR-CMV co-occurrence was scored with hypergeometric tests, and a repertoire-size bias correction was applied to TCR pairs. To estimate false discovery rates, a later analysis permuted the HLA or CMV assignments 20 times. A later analysis grouped co-occurring TCRs with DBSCAN, adding TCRdist sequence similarity when clustering within HLA-allele-positive subsets. Repertoires with fewer than 30,000 or more than 120,000 public chains, plus five repertoires with anomalous nucleotide sharing, were excluded from co-occurrence clustering. TCRdb mirrors the immuneACCESS table, restricted to in-frame sequences. Some clones are absent from its copies; in checked studies, under half trace to an unresolved V gene, and the reason for the others is unknown. V, J and clone size are taken as reported in that table, and D and trimming were inferred from the DNA itself. The sample includes about 200,000 clones, with roughly four fifths observed a single time. The ten largest clones add up to 1.7% of the sample.

This TCR was recovered from a woman in her late teens or twenties in good health and CMV-seronegative. The sequenced material came from PBMCs. The chain links TRBV7-9 with TRBJ2-7; TRBD1 lines up with 8 middle nucleotides. Read as DNA, the sequence is TGTTCCAGCAGCTCGTTCCGGGGACAGGAGAACTACGAGCAGTACTTC. The translation is CSSSSFRGQENYEQYF.